The 32 T cell receptor beta chains below all came from one sample that was sequenced in a study of memory CD4+ T cells and cytomegalovirus serostatus. Using immunoSEQ multiplex PCR, the repertoire was profiled, and TCRdb retains in-frame clones only, with some absent. The table has some 65,000 clones, around three quarters seen once; the top ten hold less than 0.6%. The sort gate was single viable CD3+CD4+CD8-CD45RO+ cells for memory CD4+ T cells. Material: memory CD4+ T cells from blood. Receptor source: an adult in good health and CMV-seronegative. Some clones in this sample may be carry-over from other donors' samples.

The chain carries TRBV21-1 and TRBJ1-1. TRBV21-1 is recorded as a pseudogene. This CDR3 is built from 15 residues. Written as DNA, the CDR3 is TGTGCCAGCAGCTTCGGGGGAGGGCGGGACACTGAAGCTTTCTTT. Protein sequence: CASSFGGGRDTEAFF.

The genes are TRBV30 and TRBJ2-1; the D gene could be TRBD1 or TRBD2 (6 bases each). The CDR3 runs to 16 residues. Germline V gene sequence: CDR1 GTSNPN, CDR2 SVGIG (reference sequence). Between the trimmed V and J ends, which lost 2 bases and 0 bases, there was a span of 14 bases. DNA for the CDR3: TGTGCCTGGAGTAGGGGGGCGAGAAGCTCCTACAATGAGCAGTTCTTC. It specifies CAWSRGARSSYNEQFF.

This chain uses TRBV6-5 with TRBJ1-6; 7 nucleotides match TRBD1. The ends lost 2 bases at V and 4 bases at J; junction bases unmatched: 5. The CDR3 runs 16 residues. Germline values: CDR1 MNHEY, CDR2 SVGAGI. CDR3 amino acids: CASSYGPTGYNSPLHF. CDR3 sequence (DNA): TGTGCCAGCAGTTACGGACCGACAGGGTATAATTCACCCCTCCACTTT.

The V and J genes are TRBV5-1 and TRBJ2-7; D may be TRBD1 (5 bases). The CDR3 contains 14 residues. The V end lost 4 bases, the J end lost 2 bases, and 13 bases lay between the germline ends. From germline, CDR1 is SGHRS and CDR2 YFSETQ. CDR3 sequence: CASSPFDRPYEQYF. The CDR3, as DNA: TGCGCCAGCAGCCCGTTCGACAGACCCTACGAGCAGTACTTC.

CDR3 amino acids: CASSQVGRAGPEAFF. The CDR3 DNA reads TGCGCCAGCAGCCAAGTCGGACGGGCGGGTCCTGAAGCTTTCTTT. This rearrangement joins TRBV4-1 to TRBJ1-1; D is ambiguous. Germline lookup yields CDR1 MGHRA and CDR2 YSYEKL. The V end was cut by 1 base, the J end by 6 bases, with 15 bases between. The CDR3 has 15 residues.

The chain recombines TRBV2 with TRBJ2-1; D call uncertain. The germline CDR1 and CDR2 sequences are SNHLY and FYNNEI. This CDR3 has 12 residues. The V end was cut by 5 bases, the J end by 7 bases, with 9 bases between. The CDR3 region is CASSLNRNEQFF. The DNA for the CDR3 is TGTGCCAGCAGTCTAAATAGGAATGAGCAGTTCTTC.

The V call is TRBV6-1, the J call TRBJ1-6, with a tentative D call TRBD1 (5 bases). V lost 4 bases, J lost 7 bases, and 17 bases lay in between. CDR1 and CDR2 from the germline V gene are MNHNS and SASEGT. This CDR3 is 16 amino acids long. DNA of the CDR3: TGTGCCAGCAGTGCCGGGACTGGCGGTGGAAATTCACCCCTCCACTTT. It translates to CASSAGTGGGNSPLHF.

The chain combines TRBV18 with TRBJ1-3, with a weak D call TRBD1 (5 bases). Trimming took off 6 bases at V and 8 bases at J, with 14 bases between the two ends. Germline V gene data show CDR1 as KGHSH and CDR2 as LQKENI. This CDR3 has 13 amino acids. The CDR3 region has the DNA TGTGCCAGCTCCCCAACAGGAGTAGACACCATATATTTT. This translates into CASSPTGVDTIYF.

The chain combines TRBV7-9 with TRBJ1-3; unclear D gene. V dropped 3 bases and J dropped 0 bases, with 12 bases sitting between them. This CDR3 is built from 16 residues. The germline V gene has CDR1 SEHNR and CDR2 FQNEAQ (reference sequence). The CDR3 loop reads CASSFARPYSGNTIYF. The DNA for the CDR3 is TGTGCCAGCAGCTTCGCCAGGCCTTACTCTGGAAACACCATATATTTT. The full variable domain, completed using reference TRBV7-9 and TRBJ1-3, is DTGVSQNPRHKITKRGQNVTFRCDPISEHNRLYWYRQTLGQGPEFLTYFQNEAQLEKSRLLSDRFSAERPKGSFSTLEIQRTEQGDSAMYLCASSFARPYSGNTIYFGEGSWLTVV.

Turning to this clone: A junction end diverges from the germline sequence, so it may reflect a read error. The chain recombines TRBV28 with TRBJ1-2; perhaps TRBD1 as D (6 bases). In germline, CDR1 is MDHEN, CDR2 SYDVKM. CDR3 length equals 12 residues. CDR3 residues: CASRSNRALGDF. The CDR3 DNA is TGTGCCAGCAGATCCAACAGGGCCTTAGGCGACTTC.

The CDR3 sequence: CASSSLSWITEAFF. CDR3 nucleotide sequence: TGTGCCAGCAGCTCCCTGTCTTGGATCACTGAAGCTTTCTTT. The J gene is TRBJ1-1, the V gene TRBV5-6; no clear D. Germline CDR1 and CDR2: SGHDT and YYEEEE. The CDR3 has 14 residues. Trimming removed 3 bases from V and 4 bases from J, with 13 bases in between.

V gene TRBV2 combines with J gene TRBJ1-2; D is uncertain. The CDR3 has 11 amino acids. Germline CDR1 and CDR2: SNHLY and FYNNEI. V gave up 4 bases and J gave up 7 bases, with 7 bases separating them. For the CDR3, the DNA is TGTGCCAGCAGTGGTCCCTCTGGCTACACCTTC. Translation gives CASSGPSGYTF.

This rearrangement joins TRBV30 to TRBJ2-2; 8 positions agree with TRBD2. With V trimmed by 0 bases and J by 1 base, 19 bases remained unmatched. Germline V lookup: CDR1 GTSNPN, CDR2 SVGIG (reference sequence). The CDR3 spans 21 residues. CDR3 coding DNA: TGTGCCTGGAGTGTATACATCAGGGGACTAGTAGACCCCGGGAACACCGGGGAGCTGTTTTTT. It yields the protein CAWSVYIRGLVDPGNTGELFF.

The chain couples TRBV5-4 to TRBJ2-5; a weak D match, TRBD1 (6 bases). Germline V gene sequence: CDR1 SGHNT, CDR2 YYREEE (reference sequence). The length of the CDR3 is 14 residues. V lost 0 bases and J 4 bases, leaving 10 bases between the germline ends. The CDR3, as DNA: TGTGCCAGCAGCTTGGCAGGGGTGGTAGAGACCCAGTACTTC. It codes for CASSLAGVVETQYF. The full variable domain, rest sourced from reference TRBV5-4 and TRBJ2-5, is ETGVTQSPTHLIKTRGQQVTLRCSSQSGHNTVSWYQQALGQGPQFIFQYYREEENGRGNFPPRFSGLQFPNYSSELNVNALELDDSALYLCASSLAGVVETQYFGPGTRLLVL.

The chain uses TRBV19 and TRBJ2-7, with 7 bases that match TRBD1. Germline-derived CDR1 and CDR2 are LNHDA and SQIVND (reference sequence). CDR3 size: 14 residues. V shed 6 bases and J 3 bases; nucleotides not matched to a gene: 8. CDR3 in amino acids: CASRPRQGRYEQYF. The CDR3 DNA sequence: TGTGCCAGTAGGCCTCGACAGGGCCGCTACGAGCAGTACTTC. The entire variable domain, with the rest obtained from reference TRBV19 and TRBJ2-7, is as follows: DGGITQSPKYLFRKEGQNVTLSCEQNLNHDAMYWYRQDPGQGLRLIYYSQIVNDFQKGDIAEGYSVSREKKESFPLTVTSAQKNPTAFYLCASRPRQGRYEQYFGPGTRLTVT.

This clone appeared once. The V call is TRBV9, the J call TRBJ2-2; D gene unclear. Per the germline V gene, CDR1 is SGDLS and CDR2 is YYNGEE. Trimming pared 4 bases from V and 0 bases from J, leaving 7 bases between. CDR3 length equals 14 residues. The CDR3 spells CASSRAPNTGELFF. Written as DNA, the CDR3 is TGTGCCAGCAGCCGAGCACCGAACACCGGGGAGCTGTTTTTT.

The chain recombines TRBV20-1 with TRBJ1-2; no clear D gene. Germline loops: CDR1 DFQATT, CDR2 SNEGSKA (reference sequence). Trimming removed 5 bases at V and 8 bases at J, with 12 bases between. The CDR3 runs to 11 residues. In DNA, the CDR3 is TGCAGTGCTGCAGGCGTCCGGGGCTACACCTTC. This translates into CSAAGVRGYTF.

Comment on this clone: Other nucleotide sequences from this sample produce the same CDR3. The chain links TRBV6-5 to TRBJ1-1; D remains unclear. The CDR3 sequence is 13 residues long. Trimming took 2 bases from V and 3 from J, leaving 7 bases between them. Germline CDR1 reads MNHEY; CDR2 reads SVGAGI. The CDR3 sequence is CASSYRGYTEAFF. The CDR3 coding sequence is TGTGCCAGCAGTTACCGGGGTTACACTGAAGCTTTCTTT.

V and J are TRBV18 and TRBJ1-1; tentatively, D is TRBD1 (5 bases). Germline CDR1 is KGHSH and CDR2 is LQKENI. The CDR3 spans 17 residues. V lost 0 bases and J lost 0, with 14 bases in between. The CDR3 bases are TGTGCCAGCTCACCACCCCAACGGGGGGGGGTGAACACTGAAGCTTTCTTT. Amino acid sequence: CASSPPQRGGVNTEAFF. Supplemented by reference TRBV18 and TRBJ1-1, the full variable domain reads NAGVMQNPRHLVRRRGQEARLRCSPMKGHSHVYWYRQLPEEGLKFMVYLQKENIIDESGMPKERFSAEFPKEGPSILRIQQVVRGDSAAYFCASSPPQRGGVNTEAFFGQGTRLTVV.

The V gene is TRBV25-1, the J gene TRBJ1-2, with D tentatively TRBD1 (6 bases). This CDR3 is 13 amino acids long. Trimming took off 6 bases at V and 9 bases at J, with 17 bases between the two ends. Germline CDR1 MGHDK, CDR2 SYGVNS. CDR3 DNA: TGTGCCAGCAGCGAAAGACAGGTGGAGAGCTACACCTTC. This encodes CASSERQVESYTF.

The V call is TRBV5-1, the J call TRBJ2-7; D is perhaps TRBD1 (6 bases). This CDR3 region has 15 residues. V was clipped by 5 bases and J by 3 bases, with 18 bases between them. Germline lookup yields CDR1 SGHRS and CDR2 YFSETQ. CDR3 in DNA: TGCGCCAGCAGAGCTACCTACAGGGTCGGCTACGAGCAGTACTTC. Its protein product is CASRATYRVGYEQYF.

The chain combines TRBV11-2 with TRBJ1-3, with unresolved D. V lost 7 bases and J lost 4, with 17 bases in between. The CDR3 has 15 residues. From germline, CDR1 is SGHAT and CDR2 FQNNGV. CDR3 in amino acids: CASTYPRGGGNTIYF. CDR3 sequence (DNA): TGTGCCAGCACCTACCCGCGAGGAGGCGGAAACACCATATATTTT.

The chain combines TRBV5-1 with TRBJ2-7; 10 nucleotides agree with TRBD2. This CDR3 spans 15 amino acids. The V gene's germline CDR1 is SGHRS and CDR2 YFSETQ. The V and J ends lost 3 bases and 3 bases, in that order; junction bases with no gene match: 6. The CDR3 sequence: CASSYLAGVGYEQYF. CDR3 bases: TGCGCCAGCAGCTATCTAGCGGGAGTGGGCTACGAGCAGTACTTC. Filled out from reference TRBV5-1 and TRBJ2-7, the complete variable domain reads KAGVTQTPRYLIKTRGQQVTLSCSPISGHRSVSWYQQTPGQGLQFLFEYFSETQRNKGNFPGRFSGRQFSNSRSEMNVSTLELGDSALYLCASSYLAGVGYEQYFGPGTRLTVT.

This sequence joins TRBV30 and TRBJ1-6; 7 bases map to TRBD1. Germline CDR1 GTSNPN, CDR2 SVGIG (reference sequence). J lost 5 bases, V lost 3 bases, and 4 bases had no gene match. The CDR3 runs to 14 residues. This CDR3 reads CAWRVGTDNSPLHF. The CDR3 DNA is TGTGCCTGGAGAGTGGGGACAGATAATTCACCCCTCCACTTT.

This rearrangement joins TRBV2 to TRBJ1-2, with TRBD1 matching 7 bases. CDR1 is SNHLY and CDR2 is FYNNEI in the germline V gene. J was trimmed by 13 bases and V by 6 bases; bases with no gene match: 11. The CDR3 spans 12 residues. The CDR3 spells CASSGTARSSTF. The CDR3 DNA follows: TGTGCCAGCAGCGGGACAGCTCGGAGCAGCACCTTC.

This clone appeared a few times. This sequence joins TRBV19 and TRBJ2-1; D gene uncertain. V was shortened by 3 bases and J by 7 bases, with 10 bases between the two germline ends. Looked up from germline, CDR1 is LNHDA and CDR2 is SQIVND (reference sequence). This CDR3 contains 13 residues. CDR3 sequence: CASSIFSRNEQFF. The CDR3 DNA reads TGTGCCAGTAGTATTTTCTCGAGGAATGAGCAGTTCTTC.

This rearrangement joins TRBV6-6 to TRBJ2-7; 9 nucleotides match TRBD2. The J call may be faulty, since TRBJ2-5 better matches the DNA end. CDR1 and CDR2 (germline): MNHNY, SVGAGI (reference sequence). The CDR3 is 14 amino acids. The CDR3 region is CASRGAGGQETQYF. The CDR3, as DNA: TGTGCCAGCAGAGGAGCGGGGGGACAAGAGACCCAGTACTTC.

The chain employs TRBV19 and TRBJ1-2; TRBD1 is a possible D gene (6 bases). CDR1 is LNHDA and CDR2 is SQIVND in the germline V gene (reference sequence). The CDR3 has 15 amino acids. The V end was cut by 9 bases, the J end by 1 base, with 18 bases between. The CDR3 DNA reads TGTGCCAGCTCGTTTGCCGGGACAAATAACTATGGCTACACCTTC. Its protein is CASSFAGTNNYGYTF.

This clone was observed a handful of times. The gene calls are TRBV4-1 and TRBJ2-7; TRBD1 matches at 8 bases. The CDR3 sequence is 15 residues long. From germline, CDR1 is MGHRA and CDR2 YSYEKL. V gave up 4 bases and J gave up 5 bases; unmatched junction bases: 10. DNA for the CDR3: TGCGCCAGCAGCCCCGGACAGGGAAAGGGCCACGAGCAGTACTTC. Translated, it gives CASSPGQGKGHEQYF.

The genes are TRBV5-4 and TRBJ1-1, with D maybe TRBD1 (5 bases). The germline V gene has CDR1 SGHNT and CDR2 YYREEE (reference sequence). V was shortened by 0 bases and J by 10 bases, with 19 bases between the two germline ends. This CDR3 contains 15 residues. The CDR3 region is CASSLESGQGSSAFF. The CDR3 DNA reads as TGTGCCAGCAGCTTGGAGTCAGGGCAGGGATCGTCAGCTTTCTTT.

The rearrangement joins TRBV10-3 to TRBJ2-2, with a possible D match to TRBD2 (5 bases). Germline assignment: CDR1 ENHRY and CDR2 SYGVKD. The CDR3 has 15 residues. Trimming stripped 3 bases from V and 2 bases from J, with 10 bases between. CDR3 residues: CAISDPGFNTGELFF. The CDR3 DNA sequence: TGTGCCATCAGTGATCCGGGATTTAACACCGGGGAGCTGTTTTTT.

This clone was seen once. The genes are TRBV7-8 and TRBJ1-1; weak D call: TRBD1 (6 bases). This CDR3 comprises 15 residues. Germline lookup yields CDR1 SGHVS and CDR2 FQNEAQ. Between the trimmed V and J ends, which lost 4 bases and 0 bases, there was a span of 12 bases. In nucleotides, the CDR3 is TGTGCCAGCAGCTCGCAGGGGACCATGAACACTGAAGCTTTCTTT. This gives the protein CASSSQGTMNTEAFF. The complete variable domain, with remaining parts taken from reference TRBV7-8 and TRBJ1-1, reads GAGVSQSPRYKVAKRGQDVALRCDPISGHVSLFWYQQALGQGPEFLTYFQNEAQLDKSGLPSDRFFAERPEGSVSTLKIQRTQQEDSAVYLCASSSQGTMNTEAFFGQGTRLTVV.